Listed below are T cell receptor beta chains from one sample, sequenced in a study of shared clonotypes between healthy human individuals. Assay used: immunoSEQ multiplex PCR; TCRdb lists only in-frame clones, some missing. The data contain 110,000 or so clones, around 66% of them singletons. The sample taken for sequencing was memory CD8+ T cells sorted from blood. The receptors here all came from a woman aged 25 to 39 in good health. Both conserved end residues are part of each CDR3. D genes are given only for firm matches. Size is stated for part of the rows, as once, few or many counts, or as a class when the clone is expanded.

CDR3nt	CDR3aa	d_gene	v_gene	abundance	len	j_gene
TGTGCCAGCAGCTCAAGACTAGCGGGAGTCGCGAACACCGGGGAGCTGTTTTTT	CASSSRLAGVANTGELFF	TRBD2	TRBV7-8	-	18	TRBJ2-2
TGCGCCAGCAGCCGGGGCATAGACCGAAGCTCCTACGAGCAGTACTTC	CASSRGIDRSSYEQYF	-	TRBV4-1	-	16	TRBJ2-7
TGCAGCGTGGTTGGGACAGATGAAAAACTGTTTTTT	CSVVGTDEKLFF	TRBD1	TRBV29-1	few	12	TRBJ1-4
TGTGCCATCAGTGAGTCTGAGGGCTCTGGGGCCAACGTCCTGACTTTC	CAISESEGSGANVLTF	-	TRBV10-3	many	16	TRBJ2-6
TGCGCCAGCAGCTTGGTAAGTCCGGGAGATACCTACAATGAGCAGTTCTTC	CASSLVSPGDTYNEQFF	-	TRBV5-1	-	17	TRBJ2-1
TGCGCCAGCAGACTAGCGGGAGTCTATATCCATGAGCAGTTCTTC	CASRLAGVYIHEQFF	TRBD2	TRBV5-1	once	15	TRBJ2-1
TGTGCCAGCAGCCTTAACATGGCGCATGAGCAGTTCTTC	CASSLNMAHEQFF	-	TRBV5-6	many	13	TRBJ2-1
TGTGCCAGCAGCCCAGGGGATAGCGGGAGTAATGAGCAGTTCTTC	CASSPGDSGSNEQFF	TRBD2	TRBV6-5	once	15	TRBJ2-1
TGTGCCAGCAGTTTGAGCAGGGGCACTGAAGCTTTCTTT	CASSLSRGTEAFF	-	TRBV28	-	13	TRBJ1-1
TGTGCCAGCTCACCACCCCCCGGTCTGGACAGGGGGCCGGCGGGAGCCTACGAGCAGTACTTC	CASSPPPGLDRGPAGAYEQYF	TRBD1	TRBV18	-	21	TRBJ2-7
TGTGCCAGCAGTGACTCAACAGGAGGAAGCACAGATACGCAGTATTTT	CASSDSTGGSTDTQYF	-	TRBV6-4	few	16	TRBJ2-3
TGCGCCAGCAGCCAGTTGGGGGAAAGGACCCAGTACTTC	CASSQLGERTQYF	-	TRBV5-1	-	13	TRBJ2-5
TGTGCCAGTACGGGACAGGCGTCTGGGGCCAACGTCCTGACTTTC	CASTGQASGANVLTF	TRBD1	TRBV19	-	15	TRBJ2-6
TGTGCCAGCAGTTACGCGGGAGGGAGTTACGAGCAGTACTTC	CASSYAGGSYEQYF	TRBD2	TRBV6-4	many	14	TRBJ2-7
TGTGCCAGCAGCATAGGGCCCATTTGGGGGGAAGAGACCCAGTACTTC	CASSIGPIWGEETQYF	-	TRBV27	-	16	TRBJ2-5
TGTGCCGGCAAGCGGGAGAACGTGGACGAGCAGTACTTC	CAGKRENVDEQYF	TRBD2	TRBV7-9	-	13	TRBJ2-7
TGCGCCAGCAGCCCCCGGGCAGGGATAACCGTGAACACTGAAGCTTTCTTT	CASSPRAGITVNTEAFF	-	TRBV4-1	-	17	TRBJ1-1
TGTGCCAGCAGCCCGTACTGGGACACCATCTCTGGAAACACCATATATTTT	CASSPYWDTISGNTIYF	-	TRBV7-9	-	17	TRBJ1-3
TGTGCCAGCTCACCACCGTCCGGGAGCGGGGCCAACGTCCTGACTTTC	CASSPPSGSGANVLTF	-	TRBV18	-	16	TRBJ2-6
TGTGCCAGCAGCCCCCCCTACGAGCAGTACTTC	CASSPPYEQYF	-	TRBV27	-	11	TRBJ2-7
TGTGCCAGCAGTTTTTCCCCCACTGCCTACGAGCAGTACTTC	CASSFSPTAYEQYF	-	TRBV27	once	14	TRBJ2-7
TGTGCCAGCAGTTCCTCGACAGGGGCCGTGCTCTGGGCCAACGTCCTGACTTTC	CASSSSTGAVLWANVLTF	TRBD1	TRBV28	-	18	TRBJ2-6
TGCGCCAGCAGGGCCGGGCGCCTCCAAGAGACCCAGTACTTC	CASRAGRLQETQYF	-	TRBV5-1	-	14	TRBJ2-5
TGTGCCAGCAGCGTGTTGCGGATCTACAATGAGCAGTTCTTC	CASSVLRIYNEQFF	-	TRBV7-9	-	14	TRBJ2-1
TGTGCCACCAGCAGAGTGTCAACTAGCGGGAGTACCTACGAGCAGTACTTC	CATSRVSTSGSTYEQYF	TRBD2	TRBV15	-	17	TRBJ2-7
TGTGCCAGCAGCTCGGACCCCACAGAGCAGTTCTTC	CASSSDPTEQFF	-	TRBV7-9	few	12	TRBJ2-1
TGTGCGATTAACGGGGTTGGGGGCCCCTACGAGCAGTACTTC	CAINGVGGPYEQYF	-	TRBV2	-	14	TRBJ2-7
TGTGCCAGCAGCTACGCGGGCTACGAGCAGTACTTC	CASSYAGYEQYF	-	TRBV7-9	-	12	TRBJ2-7
TGTGCCAGCAGCTTACCCAGCGGGAATGACAATGAGCAGTTCTTC	CASSLPSGNDNEQFF	TRBD2	TRBV13	few	15	TRBJ2-1
TGTGCCAGCAGATGGACCCCAGGGGATACGCAGTATTTT	CASRWTPGDTQYF	-	TRBV2	-	13	TRBJ2-3
TGTGCCAGCAGTTTAGTGGTACAGGGGGTGAGCTATGGCTACACCTTC	CASSLVVQGVSYGYTF	TRBD1	TRBV28	-	16	TRBJ1-2
TGTGCCAGCAGTCCCCACGGGGCCGCCAAGGGTGAAAAACTGTTTTTT	CASSPHGAAKGEKLFF	-	TRBV28	-	16	TRBJ1-4
TGTGCCAGCAGTTACGCACAGGGCACAGATACGCAGTATTTT	CASSYAQGTDTQYF	-	TRBV6-5	many	14	TRBJ2-3
TGTGCCAGCAGTGTGGATGCGGAGGCACCGGGAGGGATAGGCTACACCTTC	CASSVDAEAPGGIGYTF	-	TRBV6-4	-	17	TRBJ1-2
TGTGCCAGCAGCCTCGGACAGTTGACAACTAATGAAAAACTGTTTTTT	CASSLGQLTTNEKLFF	-	TRBV7-9	-	16	TRBJ1-4
TGTGCCAGTAGTGGAAGGACTAGCGGGACCACAGATACGCAGTATTTT	CASSGRTSGTTDTQYF	TRBD2	TRBV19	-	16	TRBJ2-3
TGTGCCAGCAGTGACTCGACAGGGGGCAATCAGCCCCAGCATTTT	CASSDSTGGNQPQHF	TRBD1	TRBV6-4	many	15	TRBJ1-5
TGTGCCAGCAGCGTCTCTTGGGGCACCGGGGAGCTGTTTTTT	CASSVSWGTGELFF	-	TRBV9	-	14	TRBJ2-2
TGTGCCAGCTCACCACGGATCGGGACACCTCGATCCTACGAGCAGTACTTC	CASSPRIGTPRSYEQYF	-	TRBV18	-	17	TRBJ2-7
TGTGCCAGCAGCTTAGGCTTGAACTGGAAGAGGGAGACCCAGTACTTC	CASSLGLNWKRETQYF	-	TRBV7-2	-	16	TRBJ2-5
TGTGCCAGCAGTGGCGGGGGCAGGGCGGAAAATGAGCAGTTCTTC	CASSGGGRAENEQFF	-	TRBV6-6	-	15	TRBJ2-1
TGTGCCAGCAGCCAAGGTCGGCCTTCGGGGGCCAACGTCCTGACTTTC	CASSQGRPSGANVLTF	-	TRBV14	-	16	TRBJ2-6
TGCAGTGCTAGAGTACCGGGCTACACCTTC	CSARVPGYTF	-	TRBV20-1	few	10	TRBJ1-2
TGTGCCAGCAGGGGAATTACAGGGGTAGAAGATCAGCCCCAGCATTTT	CASRGITGVEDQPQHF	TRBD1	TRBV2	medium-sized	16	TRBJ1-5
TGTGCCAGCAGCCACGGGACTTATAACTCCTACGAGCAGTACTTC	CASSHGTYNSYEQYF	-	TRBV7-9	-	15	TRBJ2-7
TGTGCCAGCCAGGGACTAGGTTTCGGGGAGCTGTTTTTT	CASQGLGFGELFF	TRBD2	TRBV28	many	13	TRBJ2-2
TGTGCCAGCAGTGAGACAGGGGGCGAAGCCCCCCATGGCTACACCTTC	CASSETGGEAPHGYTF	TRBD1	TRBV6-4	few	16	TRBJ1-2
TGTGCCAGCAGCGGACGTCGGGACCCAACAGTAGGCTATGGCTACACCTTC	CASSGRRDPTVGYGYTF	-	TRBV9	few	17	TRBJ1-2
TGTGCCAGCAGCGCCCACAGGGGCCATGGCTACACCTTC	CASSAHRGHGYTF	TRBD1	TRBV7-3	-	13	TRBJ1-2
TGTGCCAGCAGTGTAACAGGGGTCAATCAGCCCCAGCATTTT	CASSVTGVNQPQHF	TRBD1	TRBV6-1	-	14	TRBJ1-5
TGTGCCAGCAGCCAAGGACTTGGGGAAGGAAACACCATATATTTT	CASSQGLGEGNTIYF	-	TRBV4-2	medium-sized	15	TRBJ1-3
TGTGCCAGCGAGGGACAGGGGGTTAACTATGGCTACACCTTC	CASEGQGVNYGYTF	TRBD1	TRBV2	-	14	TRBJ1-2